The 22 T cell receptor beta chains below were found in one sample sequenced in a study of response to subunit inactivated influenza vaccine. TCRdb reprocessed the RT-PCR reads via MiXCR and lists one record per CDR3 protein. The sample includes 650,000 to 800,000 distinct CDR3 sequences, about 15% seen only once; the top ten take less than 7%. Material: PBMCs from blood, obtained less than 15 days before vaccination. These receptor sequences come from a man aged 45-65 years who received an inactivated influenza vaccine.

The chain uses TRBV9 and TRBJ2-1; tentative D call: TRBD1 (6 bases). Germline CDR1 and CDR2: SGDLS and YYNGEE. V dropped 1 base and J dropped 2 bases, with 13 bases sitting between them. The CDR3 length is 16 residues. The CDR3 DNA reads TGTGCCAGCAGCGTAAACAGGGCGGAGGCCTACAATGAGCAGTTCTTC. It specifies CASSVNRAEAYNEQFF. Together with reference TRBV9 and TRBJ2-1, the CDR3 gives the full variable domain: DSGVTQTPKHLITATGQRVTLRCSPRSGDLSVYWYQQSLDQGLQFLIQYYNGEERAKGNILERFSAQQFPDLHSELNLSSLELGDSALYFCASSVNRAEAYNEQFFGPGTRLTVL.

This clonotype occurred a few times. The chain combines TRBV29-1 with TRBJ1-3; TRBD1 might be the D (5 bases). The CDR3 is made up of 19 amino acids. CDR1 SQVTM and CDR2 ANQGSEA come from the germline V gene. The V end lost 4 bases, the J end lost 0 bases, and 25 bases lay between the germline ends. CDR3 nucleotides: TGCAGCGTTGTTCCACGTGGGACTACCACATACAACTCTGGAAACACCATATATTTT. Translated: CSVVPRGTTTYNSGNTIYF.

In its sample, this clonotype was seen a few times. The chain uses TRBV28 and TRBJ1-2; a possible D gene is TRBD1 (6 bases). The germline V and J ends were trimmed by 4 bases and 8 bases, with 17 bases remaining between them. Germline assignment: CDR1 MDHEN and CDR2 SYDVKM. The CDR3 covers 14 residues. The CDR3: CASSSQRGEHGYTF. The CDR3 region has the DNA TGTGCCAGCAGTTCGCAAAGGGGGGAGCACGGCTACACCTTC.

This clonotype was counted between two and nine times. The J gene is TRBJ2-3, the V gene TRBV11-2; D tentatively fits TRBD1 or TRBD2 (5 bases each). From germline, CDR1 is SGHAT and CDR2 FQNNGV. The V end was cut by 4 bases, the J end by 3 bases, with 23 bases between. This CDR3 contains 18 residues. DNA for the CDR3: TGTGCCAGCAGCTCCTGGGCAGGAAGAGGGGCGGGTACAGATACGCAGTATTTT. Translation: CASSSWAGRGAGTDTQYF.

The V and J genes are TRBV24-1 and TRBJ1-1; 8 nucleotides match TRBD1. The CDR3 contains 16 residues. Trimming removed 4 bases from V and 1 base from J; junction bases left unmatched: 7. CDR1 and CDR2 from the germline V gene are KGHDR and SFDVKD. The CDR3: CATSDHRQGRNTEAFF. The CDR3 DNA sequence: TGTGCCACCAGTGACCACCGACAGGGGAGGAACACTGAAGCTTTCTTT.

The V call is TRBV24-1, the J call TRBJ2-7, with D unresolved. The CDR3 runs to 12 residues. Germline CDR1 and CDR2: KGHDR and SFDVKD. Trimming shortened V by 8 bases and J by 3 bases, and 10 bases separated the two germline ends. CDR3 protein: CATTMNGYEQYF. The DNA of the CDR3 is TGTGCCACCACTATGAACGGCTACGAGCAGTACTTC.

This chain uses TRBV4-1 with TRBJ1-3; a possible D gene is TRBD1 (5 bases). Germline V gene data show CDR1 as MGHRA and CDR2 as YSYEKL. V gave up 3 bases and J gave up 0 bases, with 12 bases separating them. CDR3 length: 16 residues. The DNA of the CDR3 is TGCGCCAGCAGCCAGGTTGACAGTAGCTCTGGAAACACCATATATTTT. Residues: CASSQVDSSSGNTIYF.

The chain joins TRBV6-2 or TRBV6-3 to TRBJ2-5; possibly TRBD2 for D (6 bases). Trimming removed 0 bases at V and 4 bases at J, with 9 bases between. The germline gives CDR1 MNHEY, CDR2 SVGEGT. The CDR3 is 14 residues long. The CDR3 DNA reads as TGTGCCAGCAGTTACTCTCAGGGAGGAGAGACCCAGTACTTC. Translating it yields CASSYSQGGETQYF.

This CDR3 is CASSLSAGSPLHF. As DNA, the CDR3 is TGTGCCAGCAGCTTATCAGCGGGCTCACCCCTCCACTTT. This sequence joins TRBV7-9 and TRBJ1-6; D uncertain. CDR1 and CDR2 from the germline V gene are SEHNR and FQNEAQ (reference sequence). The CDR3 runs 13 residues. The V and J ends lost 2 bases and 10 bases respectively, with 9 bases between them. Together with reference TRBV7-9 and TRBJ1-6, the CDR3 gives the full variable domain: DTGVSQNPRHKITKRGQNVTFRCDPISEHNRLYWYRQTLGQGPEFLTYFQNEAQLEKSRLLSDRFSAERPKGSFSTLEIQRTEQGDSAMYLCASSLSAGSPLHFGNGTRLTVT.

At least ten counts were recorded for this clonotype. This rearrangement joins TRBV12-3 or TRBV12-4 to TRBJ2-3, with TRBD1 identical over 8 bases. V was pared by 1 base and J by 4 bases, with 10 bases of the junction left unmatched. The CDR3 runs 17 residues. The CDR3 sequence is CASSLGVTGDGADTQYF. As DNA, the CDR3 is TGTGCCAGCAGTTTAGGTGTGACAGGGGATGGCGCAGATACGCAGTATTTT.

The chain recombines TRBV20-1 with TRBJ1-6, with 7 bases matching TRBD1. V gave up 3 bases and J gave up 6 bases; unmatched junction bases: 2. Germline CDR1 is DFQATT and CDR2 is SNEGSKA (reference sequence). This CDR3 is 13 amino acids long. The CDR3 region is CSASGTANSPLHF. In DNA form, the CDR3 reads TGCAGTGCTAGTGGGACAGCTAATTCACCCCTCCACTTT.

In this sample, this clonotype turned up many times. The chain combines TRBV5-1 with TRBJ2-3; 7 bases line up with TRBD2. This CDR3 comprises 16 residues. Trimming took 1 base from V and 2 from J; bases not matched to a gene: 7. Germline loops: CDR1 SGHRS, CDR2 YFSETQ. The CDR3 loop is CASSLWAGVFTDTQYF. In nucleotides, the CDR3 is TGCGCCAGCAGCTTGTGGGCGGGAGTATTCACAGATACGCAGTATTTT. Looking up the rest from reference TRBV5-1 and TRBJ2-3 gives the full variable domain: KAGVTQTPRYLIKTRGQQVTLSCSPISGHRSVSWYQQTPGQGLQFLFEYFSETQRNKGNFPGRFSGRQFSNSRSEMNVSTLELGDSALYLCASSLWAGVFTDTQYFGPGTRLTVL.

This clonotype was seen more than once but under ten times. V and J are TRBV6-2 or TRBV6-3 and TRBJ1-2; D call uncertain. This CDR3 contains 13 residues. Trimming pared 5 bases from V and 4 bases from J, leaving 11 bases between. The germline V gene has CDR1 MNHEY and CDR2 SVGEGT. CDR3 in DNA: TGTGCCAGCAGTACCTCACTTGCCTATGGCTACACCTTC. Residues: CASSTSLAYGYTF.

The chain combines TRBV2 with TRBJ1-2; maybe TRBD1 (5 bases). Trimming removed 5 bases at V and 5 bases at J, with 18 bases between. Germline CDR1 reads SNHLY; CDR2 reads FYNNEI. The CDR3 consists of 15 residues. The CDR3 protein is CASSSYRDYDYGYTF. CDR3 DNA: TGTGCCAGCAGTTCTTACCGGGACTATGATTATGGCTACACCTTC.

Only a few counts were recorded for this clonotype. The DNA of the CDR3 is TGCAGCGTGGAACACAGGGTTAATGGCTACACCTTC. Protein: CSVEHRVNGYTF. The V and J genes are TRBV29-1 and TRBJ1-2, with D perhaps matching TRBD1 (6 bases). There are 12 residues in the CDR3. Germline-derived CDR1 and CDR2 are SQVTM and ANQGSEA. Trimming took 6 bases from V and 6 from J, leaving 14 bases between them.

This clonotype showed up many times. Compared with germline, one end of the junction differs, possibly owing to a read error. V is TRBV5-1 and J is TRBJ2-5; the D is unclear. CDR1 is SGHRS and CDR2 is YFSETQ in the germline V gene. The CDR3 is 12 residues long. CDR3 DNA: TGTGCCAGCAGTGCCCGACAAGAGACCCAGTACTTC. Amino acids: CASSARQETQYF.

There are many counts of this clonotype. This chain connects TRBV5-1 to TRBJ2-7; either TRBD1 or TRBD2 may fit D (5 bases each). Trimming stripped 4 bases from V and 3 bases from J, with 17 bases between. In germline, CDR1 is SGHRS, CDR2 YFSETQ. This CDR3 spans 15 amino acids. CDR3 sequence: CASSLGVVGNYEQYF. The CDR3, as DNA: TGCGCCAGCAGCCTGGGGGTTGTTGGAAACTACGAGCAGTACTTC.

This clonotype has only a few counts. The CDR3 is CASSLALTQQFF. The CDR3 nucleotides are TGTGCCAGCAGTTTAGCGCTAACTCAGCAGTTCTTC. The rearrangement links TRBV12-3 or TRBV12-4 to TRBJ2-1; the D is unclear. The CDR3 is made up of 12 amino acids. The V end was cut by 0 bases, the J end by 11 bases, with 8 bases between.

This chain links TRBV7-9 with TRBJ2-4, with 7 bases matching TRBD2. The CDR3 has 14 amino acids. The J segment lost 10 bases and the V segment lost 1 base, leaving 7 bases of the junction unmatched. CDR1 SEHNR and CDR2 FQNEAQ come from the germline V gene (reference sequence). The CDR3 region is CASSLGASGGIQYF. The CDR3 DNA sequence: TGTGCCAGCAGCTTAGGGGCTAGCGGAGGGATTCAGTACTTC.

This clonotype was found many times. V and J are TRBV28 and TRBJ2-3; 7 nucleotides align to TRBD2. This CDR3 region has 14 residues. J gave up 4 bases and V 6 bases, and 7 bases lay outside the gene matches. Germline loops: CDR1 MDHEN, CDR2 SYDVKM. The DNA for the CDR3 is TGTGCCAGCAGCCCAGGTGGGGGGGCAGATACGCAGTATTTT. This gives the protein CASSPGGGADTQYF.

This clonotype was seen a handful of times. The chain joins TRBV12-3 or TRBV12-4 to TRBJ1-4, with 8 nucleotides matching TRBD1. The CDR3 runs to 12 residues. Germline trimming cut 7 bases from V and 8 bases from J; bases unmatched to any gene: 3. The CDR3 DNA follows: TGTGCCAGCACCGGGACAGGCGAAAAACTGTTTTTT. Translation: CASTGTGEKLFF.

This clonotype was detected ten times or more. The chain uses TRBV12-3 or TRBV12-4 and TRBJ2-3, with D tentatively TRBD1 or TRBD2 (5 bases each). The V end was cut by 1 base, the J end by 2 bases, with 7 bases between. The CDR3 sequence is 14 residues long. The DNA of the CDR3 is TGTGCCAGCAGTTTAGGAGGGGACACAGATACGCAGTATTTT. It translates to CASSLGGDTDTQYF.